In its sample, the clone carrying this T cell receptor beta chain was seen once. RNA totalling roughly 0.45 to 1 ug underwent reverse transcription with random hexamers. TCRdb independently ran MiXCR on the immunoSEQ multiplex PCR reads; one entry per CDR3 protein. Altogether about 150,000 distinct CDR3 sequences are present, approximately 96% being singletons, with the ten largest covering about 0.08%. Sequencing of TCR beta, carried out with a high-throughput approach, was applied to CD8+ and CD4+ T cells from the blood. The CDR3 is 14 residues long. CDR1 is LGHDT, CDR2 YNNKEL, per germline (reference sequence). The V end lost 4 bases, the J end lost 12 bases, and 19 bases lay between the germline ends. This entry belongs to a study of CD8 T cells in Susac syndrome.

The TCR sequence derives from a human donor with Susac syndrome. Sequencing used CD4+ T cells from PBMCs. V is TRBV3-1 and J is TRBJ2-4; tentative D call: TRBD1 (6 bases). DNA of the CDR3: TGTGCCAGCAGCCCGGACTCGGGACACCTGGCTCAGTACTTC. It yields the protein CASSPDSGHLAQYF. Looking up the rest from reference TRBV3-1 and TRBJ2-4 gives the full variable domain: DTAVSQTPKYLVTQMGNDKSIKCEQNLGHDTMYWYKQDSKKFLKIMFSYNNKELIINETVPNRFSPKSPDKAHLNLHINSLELGDSAVYFCASSPDSGHLAQYFGAGTRLSVL.